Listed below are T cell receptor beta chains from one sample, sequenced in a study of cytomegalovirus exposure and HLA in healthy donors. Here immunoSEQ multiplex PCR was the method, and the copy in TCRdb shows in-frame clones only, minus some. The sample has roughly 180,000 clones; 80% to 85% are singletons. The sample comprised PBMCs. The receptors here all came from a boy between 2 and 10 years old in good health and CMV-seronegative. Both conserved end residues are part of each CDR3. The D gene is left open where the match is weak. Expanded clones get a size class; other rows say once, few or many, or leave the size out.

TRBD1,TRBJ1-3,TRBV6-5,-,TGTGCCAGCAGTTACACAGGGGCATCTGGAAACACCATATATTTT,CASSYTGASGNTIYF
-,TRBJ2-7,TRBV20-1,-,TGCAGTGCTAGTTCCCGTAGCGAGCAGTACTTC,CSASSRSEQYF
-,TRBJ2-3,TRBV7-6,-,TGTGCCAGCAGCTTCTCCGGAGCTAGCACAGATACGCAGTATTTT,CASSFSGASTDTQYF
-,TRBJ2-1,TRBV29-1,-,TGCAGCGTTGATCTTGCGGGGTACAATGAGCAGTTCTTC,CSVDLAGYNEQFF
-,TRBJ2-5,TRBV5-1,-,TGCGCCAGCAGCTCCCGGGCCGGGGGAGAGACCCAGTACTTC,CASSSRAGGETQYF
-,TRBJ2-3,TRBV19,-,TGTGCCAGTAGTATGGAGACAGGCACAGATACGCAGTATTTT,CASSMETGTDTQYF
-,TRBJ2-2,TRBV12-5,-,TGTGCTAGTGGTTTGGTACATCTAAAGGAGACCGGGGAGCTGTTTTTT,CASGLVHLKETGELFF
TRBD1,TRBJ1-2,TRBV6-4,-,TGTGCCAGTAGTCCGTCAGGACAGGCCTATGGCTACACCTTC,CASSPSGQAYGYTF
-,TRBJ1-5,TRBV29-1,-,TGCAGCGTCGCTCAGGCGGGGCCCAATCAGCCCCAGCATTTT,CSVAQAGPNQPQHF
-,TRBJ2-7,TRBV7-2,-,TGTGCCAGCAGCCGGAGCGATCCTTACGAGCAGTACTTC,CASSRSDPYEQYF
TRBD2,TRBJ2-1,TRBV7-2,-,TGTGCCAGCAGCTTCACAGCGGGAGGCAATGAGCAGTTCTTC,CASSFTAGGNEQFF
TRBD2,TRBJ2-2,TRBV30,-,TGTGCCTGGAGGTGGGGACTAGCGGTGAACACCGGGGAGCTGTTTTTT,CAWRWGLAVNTGELFF
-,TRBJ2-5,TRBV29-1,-,TGCAGCGTTTTTCTACAGCACGCGGGGACCCAGTACTTC,CSVFLQHAGTQYF
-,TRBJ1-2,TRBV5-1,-,TGCGCCAGCAACCCCGGGGGGGGGTGGAGTCGCGGCTACACCTTC,CASNPGGGWSRGYTF
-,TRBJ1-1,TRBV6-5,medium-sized,TGTGCCAGCAGACAGAACCCTTACCTGAACACTGAAGCTTTCTTT,CASRQNPYLNTEAFF
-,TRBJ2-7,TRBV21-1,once,TGTGCCAGCAGCTTAGGGACTAGCGGGAGTGGACCTAAGGAGCAGTACTTC,CASSLGTSGSGPKEQYF
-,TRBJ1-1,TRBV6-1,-,TGTGCCAGCACCTTGACTGGAAACACTGAAGCTTTCTTT,CASTLTGNTEAFF
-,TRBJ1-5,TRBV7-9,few,TGTGCCAGCAGCTTCGGGGACAATCAGCCCCAGCATTTT,CASSFGDNQPQHF
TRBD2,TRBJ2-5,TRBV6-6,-,TGTGCCAGCAGTTACGGTGGTAGCGGGAGAGAGACCCAGTACTTC,CASSYGGSGRETQYF
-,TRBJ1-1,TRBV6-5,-,TGTGCCAGCAGTACAACAGGCCTTCCGAGCACTGAAGCTTTCTTT,CASSTTGLPSTEAFF
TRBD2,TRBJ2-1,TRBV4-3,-,TGCGCCAGCAGCCAAGAACTCGGGAGGGGAAATGAGCAGTTCTTC,CASSQELGRGNEQFF
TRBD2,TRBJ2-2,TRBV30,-,TGTGCCTGGAGTGCCTCCGCTAGCGGGATGGTATTTATCGACACCGGGGAGCTGTTTTTT,CAWSASASGMVFIDTGELFF
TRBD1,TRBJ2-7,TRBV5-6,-,TGTGCCACCTTGCGACAGGGGTCCTACGAGCAGTACTTC,CATLRQGSYEQYF
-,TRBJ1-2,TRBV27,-,TGTGCCAGCAGTTTGAGGGGGAGCAACCTTAACTATGGCTACACCTTC,CASSLRGSNLNYGYTF
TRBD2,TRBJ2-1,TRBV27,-,TGTGCCAGCAGCTTCTACCCCACTAGCGGGAGGGGAAATGAGCAGTTCTTC,CASSFYPTSGRGNEQFF
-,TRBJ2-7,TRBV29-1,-,TGCAGCGTTGATAAGGGGCCCTACGAGCAGTACTTC,CSVDKGPYEQYF
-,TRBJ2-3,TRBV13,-,TGTGCCAGCAGCTCGGGGGGCGGGAGTGTAAATACGCAGTATTTT,CASSSGGGSVNTQYF
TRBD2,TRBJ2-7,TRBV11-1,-,TGTGCCAGCAGCTTAGGACTAGCGGGAGGCAGATACGAGCAGTACTTC,CASSLGLAGGRYEQYF
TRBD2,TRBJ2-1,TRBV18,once,TGTGCCAGCTCACCACGGACTAGCGGGGATTGGGTTGAGCAGTTCTTC,CASSPRTSGDWVEQFF
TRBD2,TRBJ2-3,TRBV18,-,TGTGCCAGCTCACAACTTGGGACTAGCCCCACAGATACGCAGTATTTT,CASSQLGTSPTDTQYF
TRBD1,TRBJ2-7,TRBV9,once,TGTGCCAGCAGCGTAGGCACAGGGGCGCCTACCTACGAGCAGTACTTC,CASSVGTGAPTYEQYF
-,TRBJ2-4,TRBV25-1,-,TGTGCCAGCAGTGAGGGAGGCAGGGTGCCGAGCTTCCACTTC,CASSEGGRVPSFHF
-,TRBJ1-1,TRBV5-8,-,TGTGCCAGCAGCTTCAGGGCTGAAGCTTTCTTT,CASSFRAEAFF
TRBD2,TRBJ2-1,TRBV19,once,TGTGCCAGTAGTGCTGCGGGGGTCTACAATGAGCAGTTCTTC,CASSAAGVYNEQFF